The 18 T cell receptor beta chains below were found in one sample sequenced in a study of blood T cell repertoires in COVID-19. Assay: immunoSEQ multiplex PCR; the TCRdb copy retains only in-frame clones and omits some. The top ten clones hold approximately 13% of a sample with 150,000 to 200,000 clones, about 86% of them seen once. Material: peripheral blood. These receptors came from a woman in her 70s with COVID-19, enrolled during active disease.

The CDR3 bases are TGTGCCAGCAGCCAAGATTCAGGGTACACTGAAGCTTTCTTT. Translation: CASSQDSGYTEAFF. The chain joins TRBV3-1 (or the pseudogene TRBV3-2) to TRBJ1-1, with a possible D match to TRBD1 (5 bases). CDR1 is LGHDT and CDR2 is YNNKEL in the germline V gene (reference sequence). With 0 bases removed from V and 3 bases from J, the gap between germline ends came to 8 bases. There are 14 residues in the CDR3.

The CDR3 DNA reads TGTGCCAGCAGTTTAGTCACTAGCGGCTACGAGCAGTACTTC. Translated, it gives CASSLVTSGYEQYF. The chain links TRBV28 to TRBJ2-7, with 8 bases fitting TRBD2. Unmatched junction bases numbered 3, after V lost 2 bases and J lost 3 bases. There are 14 residues in the CDR3. Germline V gene sequence: CDR1 MDHEN, CDR2 SYDVKM.

The rearrangement links TRBV19 to TRBJ1-1; tentative D call: TRBD1 (5 bases). The CDR3 runs to 16 residues. The V gene lost 5 bases and the J gene lost 1 base, with 17 bases spanning the gap. The V gene's germline CDR1 is LNHDA and CDR2 SQIVND (reference sequence). CDR3 sequence: CASSPAGRQGNTEAFF. The CDR3 nucleotides read TGTGCCAGTAGTCCCGCGGGGCGCCAAGGGAACACTGAAGCTTTCTTT.

The V gene is TRBV2, the J gene TRBJ2-7, with D maybe TRBD2 (6 bases). Per germline, CDR1 SNHLY and CDR2 FYNNEI. The CDR3 has 12 residues. The V gene lost 7 bases and the J gene lost 4 bases, with 11 bases spanning the gap. CDR3 in DNA: TGTGCCAGCACACGGGAGCAATACGAGCAGTACTTC. This gives the protein CASTREQYEQYF. Complete variable domain (other parts from reference TRBV2 and TRBJ2-7): EPEVTQTPSHQVTQMGQEVILRCVPISNHLYFYWYRQILGQKVEFLVSFYNNEISEKSEIFDDQFSVERPDGSNFTLKIRSTKLEDSAMYFCASTREQYEQYFGPGTRLTVT.

This sequence joins TRBV6-5 and TRBJ2-1; 13 nucleotides agree with TRBD2. Germline CDR1 and CDR2: MNHEY and SVGAGI. J gave up 8 bases and V 1 base, and 5 bases lay outside the gene matches. There are 16 residues in the CDR3. CDR3 bases: TGTGCCAGCAGTTACTTCGGGACTAGCGGGAACGATGAGCAGTTCTTC. This translates into CASSYFGTSGNDEQFF.

The chain combines TRBV11-3 with TRBJ2-3; 8 nucleotides align to TRBD2. In germline, CDR1 is SGHNT, CDR2 YENEEA. The ends lost 5 bases at V and 3 bases at J; junction bases unmatched: 7. This CDR3 comprises 15 residues. CDR3 nucleotides: TGTGCCAGCAGCCTCAGAGCGGGAGAGACAGATACGCAGTATTTT. Encoded protein: CASSLRAGETDTQYF.

The chain recombines TRBV29-1 with TRBJ1-1; no firm D call. Trimming removed 4 bases at V and 0 bases at J, with 12 bases between. CDR3 length: 14 amino acids. Germline assignment: CDR1 SQVTM and CDR2 ANQGSEA. CDR3 loop: CSVVPVYMNTEAFF. In DNA, the CDR3 is TGCAGCGTTGTCCCGGTATATATGAACACTGAAGCTTTCTTT. Together with reference TRBV29-1 and TRBJ1-1, the CDR3 gives the full variable domain: SAVISQKPSRDICQRGTSLTIQCQVDSQVTMMFWYRQQPGQSLTLIATANQGSEATYESGFVIDKFPISRPNLTFSTLTVSNMSPEDSSIYLCSVVPVYMNTEAFFGQGTRLTVV.

The chain links TRBV19 to TRBJ2-3; 8 nucleotides line up with TRBD2. Trimming took 6 bases from V and 3 from J; bases not matched to a gene: 5. Looked up from germline, CDR1 is LNHDA and CDR2 is SQIVND (reference sequence). The CDR3 spans 14 residues. The CDR3 region has the DNA TGTGCCAGTAGAATTAGCGGGATGACAGATACGCAGTATTTT. Its protein product is CASRISGMTDTQYF.

This clone was counted a single time. CDR3 protein: CSASFGPPPYEQYF. The CDR3 DNA is TGCAGTGCTAGTTTTGGGCCCCCTCCCTACGAGCAGTACTTC. The chain employs TRBV20-1 and TRBJ2-7; D gene unclear. CDR1 and CDR2 from the germline V gene are DFQATT and SNEGSKA (reference sequence). V was shortened by 3 bases and J by 2 bases, with 14 bases between the two germline ends. The CDR3 sequence is 14 residues long.

V gene TRBV30 combines with J gene TRBJ1-2, with TRBD1 matching 9 bases. The CDR3 runs 15 residues. Per the germline V gene, CDR1 is GTSNPN and CDR2 is SVGIG (reference sequence). Trimming cost V 3 bases and J 2 bases; bases outside gene matches: 7. As DNA, the CDR3 is TGTGCCTGGAGACTTGGGACAGGGTACAACTATGGCTACACCTTC. The encoded protein is CAWRLGTGYNYGYTF.

The J gene is TRBJ1-5, the V gene TRBV1. TRBV1 is termed a pseudogene. The CDR3 length is 15 residues. The CDR3 loop reads CTSSQEGGSNQPQHF. CDR3 nucleotides: TGCACCAGCAGCCAAGAGGGAGGGAGTAATCAGCCCCAGCATTTT.

The V gene is TRBV11-2, the J gene TRBJ1-5; the match to TRBD1 covers 9 bases. CDR1 and CDR2 (germline): SGHAT, FQNNGV. V was clipped by 1 base and J by 2 bases; unmatched bases: 6. The CDR3 spans 17 residues. The CDR3: CASSLGVDRGGNQPQHF. The CDR3 coding sequence is TGTGCCAGCAGCTTAGGGGTTGACAGGGGGGGCAATCAGCCCCAGCATTTT.

This clone has a single count. CDR3 residues: CAWSGTGYEQYF. DNA for the CDR3: TGTGCCTGGAGTGGGACAGGGTACGAGCAGTACTTC. The chain couples TRBV30 to TRBJ2-7; the match to TRBD1 covers 8 bases. Trimming at V came to 1 base and at J to 4 bases, leaving 0 bases not matched to a gene. The CDR3 contains 12 residues. Per germline, CDR1 GTSNPN and CDR2 SVGIG (reference sequence).

This clone appeared once. The CDR3 region has the DNA TGTGCCTGGAGCTTACGAGGACAGGGGAGGGTTAATTCACCCCTCCACTTT. Its protein is CAWSLRGQGRVNSPLHF. The chain joins TRBV30 to TRBJ1-6; 9 bases align to TRBD1. The germline V gene has CDR1 GTSNPN and CDR2 SVGIG (reference sequence). The CDR3 extends over 17 amino acids. Trimming took 3 bases from V and 6 from J; bases not matched to a gene: 12.

This chain links TRBV9 with TRBJ2-1; D may be TRBD2 (5 bases). Trimming left V 4 bases short and J 4 bases short, with 21 bases between. Looked up from germline, CDR1 is SGDLS and CDR2 is YYNGEE. The CDR3 is made up of 17 amino acids. The CDR3 loop reads CASSTRLSVLSYNEQFF. DNA of the CDR3: TGTGCCAGCAGCACGAGACTATCAGTCCTTTCTTACAATGAGCAGTTCTTC.

V gene TRBV15 combines with J gene TRBJ1-4, with D hard to call. The germline CDR1 and CDR2 sequences are LNHNV and YYDKDF (reference sequence). The V gene lost 0 bases and the J gene lost 5 bases, with 10 bases spanning the gap. CDR3 length equals 15 residues. The CDR3 loop is CATSRDGQENEKLFF. Here the CDR3 DNA reads TGTGCCACCAGCAGAGATGGTCAGGAAAATGAAAAACTGTTTTTT.

The chain couples TRBV28 to TRBJ1-3; no clear D. Trimming took 1 base from V and 0 from J, leaving 10 bases between them. This CDR3 region has 16 residues. From germline, CDR1 is MDHEN and CDR2 SYDVKM. The DNA of the CDR3 is TGTGCCAGCAGTTTATTCCTGCTAAGCTCTGGAAACACCATATATTTT. As protein: CASSLFLLSSGNTIYF.

The gene calls are TRBV4-2 and TRBJ2-1; 10 bases fit TRBD1. The CDR3 sequence is 15 residues long. Germline lookup yields CDR1 LGHNA and CDR2 YNFKEQ. The junction had 7 bases not matched to a gene; V was cut back by 5 bases and J by 6 bases. The CDR3 protein is CASSTTGQGSNEQFF. Written as DNA, the CDR3 is TGTGCCAGCAGCACAACGGGACAGGGGTCCAATGAGCAGTTCTTC.